This T cell receptor (beta chain) derives from a study of blood T cell repertoires in COVID-19. Overall study: Material from acute and convalescent COVID-19 was sourced from the United States, Italy and Spain. PBMCs, B-cell-depleted T cells, or T cells were the source of the cDNA or gDNA that made up the material.

In the authors' workflow: Nucleated cell counts were estimated from reference gene primer amplification. Method: immunoSEQ multiplex PCR; TCRdb's copy keeps in-frame clones and lacks some. The V and J calls and clone size are taken from that table; D and trimming were inferred from the DNA. This sample has tens of thousands of clones, with about 70% found just once. Germline-derived CDR1 and CDR2 are LNHDA and SQIVND (reference sequence). CDR3 size: 13 residues. Trimming stripped 7 bases from V and 4 bases from J, with 13 bases between. The rearrangement links TRBV19 to TRBJ1-1, with D perhaps matching TRBD1 (5 bases). Sequencing was performed on peripheral blood. The clonotype was recovered from a woman of 80 years or more with acute or convalescent COVID-19. Written as DNA, the CDR3 is TGTGCCAGTACACTTGGGGCCGTCACTGAAGCTTTCTTT. Its protein is CASTLGAVTEAFF.